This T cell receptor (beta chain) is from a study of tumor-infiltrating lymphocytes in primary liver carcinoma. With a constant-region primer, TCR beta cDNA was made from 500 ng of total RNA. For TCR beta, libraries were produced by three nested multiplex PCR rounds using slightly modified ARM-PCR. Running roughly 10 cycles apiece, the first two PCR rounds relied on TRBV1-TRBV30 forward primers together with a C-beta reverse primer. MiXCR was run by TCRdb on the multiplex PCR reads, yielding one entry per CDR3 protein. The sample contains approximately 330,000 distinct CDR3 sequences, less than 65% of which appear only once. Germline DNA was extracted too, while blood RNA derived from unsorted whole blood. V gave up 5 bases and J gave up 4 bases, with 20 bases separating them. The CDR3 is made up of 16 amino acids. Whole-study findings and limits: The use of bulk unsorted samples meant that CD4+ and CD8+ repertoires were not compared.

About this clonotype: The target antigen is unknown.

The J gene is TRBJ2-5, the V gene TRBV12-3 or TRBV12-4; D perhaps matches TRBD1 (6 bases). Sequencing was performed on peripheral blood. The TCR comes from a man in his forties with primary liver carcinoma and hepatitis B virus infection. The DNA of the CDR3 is TGTGCCAGCAGTACCCAACTGGGACACCTCCTAGAGACCCAGTACTTC. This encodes CASSTQLGHLLETQYF.